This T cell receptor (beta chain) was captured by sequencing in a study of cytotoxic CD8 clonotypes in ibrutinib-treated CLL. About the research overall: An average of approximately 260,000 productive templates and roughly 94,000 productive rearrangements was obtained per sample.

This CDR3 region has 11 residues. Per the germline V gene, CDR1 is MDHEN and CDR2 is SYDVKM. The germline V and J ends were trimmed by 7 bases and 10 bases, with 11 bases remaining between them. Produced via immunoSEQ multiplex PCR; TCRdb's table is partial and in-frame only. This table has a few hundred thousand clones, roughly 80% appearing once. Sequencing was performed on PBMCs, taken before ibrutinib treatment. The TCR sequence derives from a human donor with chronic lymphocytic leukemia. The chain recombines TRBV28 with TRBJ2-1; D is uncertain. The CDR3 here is CASTNLAEQFF. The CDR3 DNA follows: TGTGCCAGCACTAACTTGGCCGAGCAGTTCTTC. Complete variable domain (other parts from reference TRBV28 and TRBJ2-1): DVKVTQSSRYLVKRTGEKVFLECVQDMDHENMFWYRQDPGLGLRLIYFSYDVKMKEKGDIPEGYSVSREKKERFSLILESASTNQTSMYLCASTNLAEQFFGPGTRLTVL.